Listed below are T cell receptor beta chains from one sample, sequenced in a study of blood T cells in healthy people across ages. MiXCR, applied by TCRdb to the 5' RACE reads, yields one record per CDR3 protein. The sample has fewer than 2 million distinct CDR3 sequences; around 42% are singletons. The sequenced sample consisted of blood. The receptors stem from a human donor in good health. CDR3s include the opening cysteine and the closing phenylalanine or tryptophan. A D gene is named only where the DNA matches it firmly. The size of a clone is reported for some rows only, either as once, few or many, or as a class for expanded clones.

j_call clone_size d_call v_call cdr3_aa cdr3_nt
TRBJ2-7 many - TRBV3-1 CASSQAPTKNYEQYF TGTGCCAGCAGCCAAGCCCCGACCAAAAACTACGAGCAGTACTTC
TRBJ1-2 - - TRBV3-1 CASSRAGSTGGYTF TGTGCCAGCAGCCGGGCAGGTAGTACTGGTGGCTACACCTTC
TRBJ2-3 - - TRBV10-3 CAISAGQTTDTQYF TGTGCCATCAGCGCGGGACAGACCACAGATACGCAGTATTTT
TRBJ1-1 - - TRBV20-1 CSSLMLGNTEAFF TGCAGTTCATTAATGTTGGGGAACACTGAAGCTTTCTTT
TRBJ1-2 many - TRBV5-1 CASSSGGENYGYTF TGCGCCAGCAGCTCCGGGGGGGAGAACTATGGCTACACCTTC
TRBJ2-7 - - TRBV20-1 CSAGQSPGYEQYF TGCAGTGCTGGACAGTCTCCGGGATACGAGCAGTACTTC
TRBJ2-3 few TRBD2 TRBV4-3 CASSQDRAGGNTDTQYF TGCGCCAGCAGCCAAGATCGGGCGGGGGGGAACACAGATACGCAGTATTTT
TRBJ2-3 - - TRBV7-9 CASSSLTVSDTQYF TGTGCCAGCAGCTCCTTGACAGTATCCGATACGCAGTATTTT
TRBJ1-2 - - TRBV7-9 CASSLMGQENYGYTF TGTGCCAGCAGCTTAATGGGGCAGGAGAACTATGGCTACACCTTC
TRBJ1-5 few - TRBV27 CASSFWVDQPQHF TGTGCCAGCAGTTTTTGGGTGGATCAGCCCCAGCATTTT
TRBJ1-2 few - TRBV29-1 CSVVEDRGYGYTF TGCAGCGTTGTTGAGGATCGGGGCTATGGCTACACCTTC
TRBJ1-2 - TRBD1 TRBV7-9 CAGSSATGAYGYTF TGTGCCGGCAGCTCGGCGACAGGGGCCTATGGCTACACCTTC
TRBJ1-2 few - TRBV4-1 CASSQVSRYGYTF TGCGCCAGCAGCCAAGTTTCCCGATATGGCTACACCTTC
TRBJ2-3 - - TRBV11-1 CASSLGTRLATQYF TGTGCCAGCAGCTTGGGGACGCGACTCGCTACGCAGTATTTT
TRBJ1-2 - - TRBV5-1 CASSARDTFYGYTF TGCGCCAGCAGCGCCCGGGATACCTTCTATGGCTACACCTTC
TRBJ1-6 - - TRBV29-1 CSVLNRANSPLHF TGCAGCGTTCTGAACAGGGCGAATTCACCCCTCCACTTT
TRBJ1-2 - - TRBV7-9 CASSPSVGGGYTF TGTGCCAGCAGCCCCTCGGTGGGGGGAGGCTACACCTTC
TRBJ2-3 - - TRBV6-2/TRBV6-3 CASLEGTDTQYF TGTGCCAGCCTTGAGGGAACAGATACGCAGTATTTT
TRBJ2-1 - TRBD2 TRBV7-9 CTSILGREGYYNEQFF TGTACCAGCATTTTAGGAAGGGAGGGTTACTACAATGAGCAGTTCTTC
TRBJ1-5 few - TRBV4-2 CASSQDQGMDQPQHF TGTGCCAGCAGCCAAGATCAGGGGATGGATCAGCCCCAGCATTTT
TRBJ1-2 - TRBD1 TRBV7-9 CASSLVGGADGYTF TGTGCCAGCAGCTTAGTAGGGGGCGCTGATGGCTACACCTTC
TRBJ2-1 - TRBD2 TRBV7-6 CASSFGISGEYNEQFF TGTGCCAGCAGTTTCGGTATTAGCGGGGAGTACAATGAGCAGTTCTTC
TRBJ1-1 - - TRBV5-1 CASSFSDSGTEAFF TGCGCCAGCAGCTTTTCGGACTCGGGCACTGAAGCTTTCTTT
TRBJ2-7 - - TRBV20-1 CSARGILVGGTYEQYF TGCAGTGCTAGAGGGATTCTAGTCGGAGGGACCTACGAGCAGTACTTC
TRBJ2-3 - - TRBV12-3/TRBV12-4 CASGWRGADTEYF TGTGCCAGTGGCTGGCGGGGAGCAGATACGGAGTATTTT
TRBJ1-2 few TRBD1 TRBV6-5 CATSGTDYGYTF TGTGCCACCTCAGGGACAGATTATGGCTACACCTTC
TRBJ1-1 - TRBD1 TRBV20-1 CSPNRGYTEAFF TGCAGTCCCAACAGGGGATACACTGAAGCTTTCTTT
TRBJ2-5 many - TRBV5-1 CASSLSIVETQYF TGCGCCAGCAGCTTAAGTATCGTGGAGACCCAGTACTTC
TRBJ1-2 - - TRBV18 CASPLGPDYGYTF TGTGCCAGCCCACTAGGACCGGACTATGGCTACACCTTC
TRBJ2-1 few TRBD2 TRBV5-1 CASSMTSGINNEQFF TGCGCCAGCAGCATGACTAGCGGCATCAACAATGAGCAGTTCTTC
TRBJ1-2 few - TRBV4-2 CASSQVIPAGEGYTF TGTGCCAGCAGCCAAGTTATTCCGGCCGGTGAGGGCTACACCTTC
TRBJ1-2 - - TRBV6-5 CASSYGQGRRGYTF TGTGCCAGCAGTTACGGGCAGGGACGCCGTGGCTACACCTTC
TRBJ1-1 - - TRBV15 CATSRNRRDTEAFF TGTGCCACCAGCAGAAATCGGAGGGACACTGAAGCTTTCTTT
TRBJ1-6 - - TRBV4-1 CASSPRQIAANSPPHF TGCGCCAGCAGCCCCCGACAGATCGCGGCTAATTCACCCCCCCACTTT
TRBJ2-5 - - TRBV20-1 CSASQGSRETQYF TGCAGTGCTAGTCAGGGGTCGCGAGAGACCCAGTACTTC
TRBJ1-1 many - TRBV5-1 CASSLAPVEAMNTEAFF TGCGCCAGCAGCTTGGCTCCGGTTGAAGCAATGAACACTGAAGCTTTCTTT
TRBJ2-2 - - TRBV12-3/TRBV12-4 CASSTNQGSGELFF TGTGCCAGCAGTACTAACCAGGGATCCGGGGAGCTGTTTTTT
TRBJ1-3 - - TRBV7-8 CASSFHSGNTIYF TGTGCCAGCAGCTTTCACTCTGGAAACACCATATATTTT
TRBJ2-5 - - TRBV4-3 CASSQTNIRETQYF TGCGCCAGCAGCCAAACTAACATACGGGAGACCCAGTACTTC
TRBJ2-1 - TRBD2 TRBV28 CATRAFGAGERNEQFF TGTGCCACCCGGGCCTTTGGAGCGGGGGAGCGCAATGAGCAGTTCTTC
TRBJ2-1 few - TRBV11-2 CASSSSFLKYNEQFF TGTGCCAGCAGCTCCAGCTTTCTTAAATACAATGAGCAGTTCTTC
TRBJ2-4 few - TRBV6-1 CASRDSLAKNIQYF TGTGCCAGCAGGGACAGCCTAGCCAAAAACATTCAGTACTTC
TRBJ1-4 few - TRBV9 CASSEDRGKLFF TGTGCCAGCAGCGAGGACAGAGGGAAACTGTTTTTT
TRBJ1-4 - - TRBV6-6 CASSPRQINEKLFF TGTGCCAGCAGTCCGCGACAGATTAATGAAAAACTGTTTTTT
TRBJ1-1 - - TRBV9 CASTKERAGITEAFF TGTGCCAGCACTAAGGAGCGGGCAGGAATCACTGAAGCTTTCTTT
TRBJ2-1 once - TRBV9 CASSVGISSYNEQFF TGTGCCAGCAGCGTTGGGATAAGCTCCTACAATGAGCAGTTCTTC
TRBJ2-1 - TRBD1 TRBV11-2 CASSLGDRVRDEQFF TGTGCCAGCAGCTTAGGGGACAGGGTGAGAGATGAGCAGTTCTTC
TRBJ2-7 - - TRBV2 CASKGGGFYEQYF TGTGCCAGCAAAGGTGGAGGGTTCTACGAGCAGTACTTC
TRBJ1-2 - - TRBV4-3 CASSQGLSGHTF TGCGCCAGCAGCCAAGGTCTCTCGGGCCACACCTTC
TRBJ1-2 - - TRBV12-3/TRBV12-4 CASRRTARYGYTF TGTGCCAGCAGACGAACAGCCCGCTATGGCTACACCTTC
TRBJ1-5 - - TRBV18 CASSFGGVTFQPQHF TGTGCCAGCTCTTTCGGGGGGGTCACTTTTCAGCCCCAGCATTTT
TRBJ2-7 few - TRBV9 CASSVGTLAYEQYF TGTGCCAGCAGTGTCGGGACGTTGGCCTACGAGCAGTACTTC